The 11 T cell receptor beta chains reported below all come from one sample, sequenced in a study of blood T cell repertoires in COVID-19. The data were produced by immunoSEQ multiplex PCR, yet TCRdb's version contains in-frame clones alone and is incomplete. The repertoire consists of under 350,000 clones, with 65% to 90% occurring once and the leading ten covering about an eighth. The source material was peripheral blood. The receptors derive from a human donor in a cohort sampled during active COVID-19.

This clone was counted only a few times. The chain is built from TRBV5-1 and TRBJ2-7, with D maybe TRBD2 (6 bases). Germline values: CDR1 SGHRS, CDR2 YFSETQ. This CDR3 comprises 14 residues. The germline V and J ends were trimmed by 4 bases and 5 bases, with 16 bases remaining between them. DNA for the CDR3: TGCGCCAGCAGCCCGGAGGGGCAGACACACGAGCAGTACTTC. This codes for CASSPEGQTHEQYF.

The chain combines TRBV28 with TRBJ2-7; tentatively, D is TRBD1 (5 bases). Trimming shortened V by 3 bases and J by 4 bases, and 16 bases separated the two germline ends. CDR1 and CDR2 (germline): MDHEN, SYDVKM. This CDR3 region has 15 residues. The CDR3 DNA sequence: TGTGCCAGCAGTTTCGCCCAGGGTGGTTGGTACGAGCAGTACTTC. The encoded protein is CASSFAQGGWYEQYF.

The chain recombines TRBV10-3 with TRBJ1-5; 8 nucleotides match TRBD1. CDR3 size: 14 residues. With V trimmed by 10 bases and J by 2 bases, 7 bases remained unmatched. CDR1 and CDR2 (germline): ENHRY, SYGVKD. CDR3 nucleotides: TGTGCCACCAGCACGGACAGGGGCAATCAGCCCCAGCATTTT. Translated: CATSTDRGNQPQHF.

V gene TRBV30 combines with J gene TRBJ2-3, with 10 nucleotides matching TRBD2. The CDR3 contains 16 residues. CDR1 and CDR2 (germline): GTSNPN, SVGIG (reference sequence). J was trimmed by 4 bases and V by 5 bases; bases with no gene match: 12. CDR3 residues: CAWASLSSGRSDTQYF. The CDR3 nucleotides are TGTGCCTGGGCTTCGTTGTCTAGCGGGAGATCAGATACGCAGTATTTT.

This clone was seen a single time. The chain carries TRBV5-6 and TRBJ1-1; D possibly corresponds to TRBD1 (5 bases). In germline, CDR1 is SGHDT, CDR2 YYEEEE. Trimming removed 3 bases from V and 2 bases from J, with 14 bases in between. This CDR3 is built from 15 residues. CDR3 in DNA: TGTGCCAGCAGCTCATATAGGCGGGACAACACTGAAGCTTTCTTT. Translated: CASSSYRRDNTEAFF.

The chain employs TRBV2 and TRBJ1-1, with 7 bases fitting TRBD1. V lost 7 bases to trimming and J lost 7 bases; unmatched junction nucleotides: 15. This CDR3 spans 15 amino acids. In germline, CDR1 is SNHLY, CDR2 FYNNEI. The CDR3 here is CASTLPYDRDGEAFF. DNA of the CDR3: TGTGCCAGCACCTTGCCATATGACAGGGACGGTGAAGCTTTCTTT.

V is TRBV6-5 and J is TRBJ2-5; 12 bases agree with TRBD1. The CDR3 spans 15 residues. The trim removed 4 bases at V and 4 bases at J, leaving 4 bases unmatched. The V gene's germline CDR1 is MNHEY and CDR2 SVGAGI. CDR3 loop: CASSSGTGGRETQYF. The CDR3 DNA reads TGTGCCAGCAGTTCCGGGACAGGGGGCCGAGAGACCCAGTACTTC.

The V gene is TRBV5-1, the J gene TRBJ2-3; 8 bases agree with TRBD2. CDR1 is SGHRS and CDR2 is YFSETQ in the germline V gene. The CDR3 runs to 14 residues. The junction had 6 bases not matched to a gene; V was cut back by 5 bases and J by 4 bases. The CDR3 DNA sequence: TGCGCCAGCAGGTTTACGGGACTAGCAGATACGCAGTATTTT. It specifies CASRFTGLADTQYF.

V and J are TRBV7-3 and TRBJ2-1; a possible D gene is TRBD2 (5 bases). The CDR3 has 16 residues. Germline V gives CDR1 SGHTA, CDR2 FQGTGA. V lost 1 base and J lost 5, with 15 bases in between. CDR3 loop: CASSLRPGKSDNEQFF. CDR3 in DNA: TGTGCCAGCAGCTTAAGGCCGGGGAAGTCGGACAATGAGCAGTTCTTC.

This CDR3 reads CASKEGGNSPLHF. The CDR3 coding sequence is TGTGCCAGCAAAGAGGGGGGGAATTCACCCCTCCACTTT. The gene calls are TRBV2 and TRBJ1-6, with a weak D call TRBD1 (6 bases). Germline values: CDR1 SNHLY, CDR2 FYNNEI. V was pared by 7 bases and J by 7 bases, with 11 bases between. The CDR3 is made up of 13 amino acids. Filled out from reference TRBV2 and TRBJ1-6, the complete variable domain reads EPEVTQTPSHQVTQMGQEVILRCVPISNHLYFYWYRQILGQKVEFLVSFYNNEISEKSEIFDDQFSVERPDGSNFTLKIRSTKLEDSAMYFCASKEGGNSPLHFGNGTRLTVT.

The CDR3 DNA is TGTGCCAGCAGGGACTCAGGGGCTGCCGGCTACACCTTC. Its protein is CASRDSGAAGYTF. The rearrangement joins TRBV25-1 to TRBJ1-2; the D gene is possibly TRBD1 (6 bases). This CDR3 region has 13 residues. The ends were cut back, 6 bases at V and 8 bases at J, with 16 bases in the middle. Germline CDR1 is MGHDK and CDR2 is SYGVNS.